Each of the 9 T cell receptor beta chains below was sequenced from the same sample in a study of T cell responses to AZD1222 COVID-19 vaccine. Profiled with immunoSEQ multiplex PCR; TCRdb holds only in-frame clones, not every one. The sample records about 150,000 clones, about 90% being singletons. The sample here was peripheral blood, taken on day 0 of AZD1222 vaccination. These receptors all come from an adult in good health.

The J gene is TRBJ2-2, the V gene TRBV15, with D unclear. Germline V gene lookup returns CDR1 LNHNV and CDR2 YYDKDF (reference sequence). V was cut by 7 bases and J by 0 bases, with 9 bases left in between. The CDR3 spans 14 residues. DNA of the CDR3: TGTGCCACCAAAGCGTCCGCGAACACCGGGGAGCTGTTTTTT. It codes for CATKASANTGELFF.

For the CDR3, the DNA is TGTGCCAGCAGCCCTACAGGGTATGAGGGCTACACCTTC. This encodes CASSPTGYEGYTF. The genes are TRBV3-1 (or the pseudogene TRBV3-2) and TRBJ1-2; the D gene is possibly TRBD1 (6 bases). V was shortened by 4 bases and J by 8 bases, with 14 bases between the two germline ends. Germline V gene sequence: CDR1 LGHDT, CDR2 YNNKEL (reference sequence). The CDR3 consists of 13 residues.

The chain employs TRBV5-1 and TRBJ2-7; no reliable D call. Germline CDR1 is SGHRS and CDR2 is YFSETQ. The CDR3 extends over 14 amino acids. Between the trimmed V and J ends, which lost 3 bases and 2 bases, there was a span of 12 bases. CDR3 in amino acids: CASSSDARTYEQYF. The CDR3 nucleotides are TGCGCCAGCAGCTCGGACGCCCGAACCTACGAGCAGTACTTC.

The chain is built from TRBV28 and TRBJ2-3, with D tentatively TRBD1 (6 bases). The CDR3 runs 15 residues. V lost 6 bases, J lost 4 bases, and 17 bases lay in between. Germline CDR1 and CDR2: MDHEN and SYDVKM. The CDR3, as DNA: TGTGCCAGCAGGGGTAGGGGGACGTTTGCAGATACGCAGTATTTT. Translated, it gives CASRGRGTFADTQYF. The variable domain in full, completed from reference TRBV28 and TRBJ2-3, reads DVKVTQSSRYLVKRTGEKVFLECVQDMDHENMFWYRQDPGLGLRLIYFSYDVKMKEKGDIPEGYSVSREKKERFSLILESASTNQTSMYLCASRGRGTFADTQYFGPGTRLTVL.

This clone came up once. Here the CDR3 DNA reads TGTGCCAGTAGTATACCCTCGGGGCCTGGAAACACCATATATTTT. As protein: CASSIPSGPGNTIYF. This rearrangement joins TRBV19 to TRBJ1-3, with a possible D match to TRBD1 (5 bases). This CDR3 region has 15 residues. Germline CDR1 LNHDA, CDR2 SQIVND (reference sequence). Trimming took off 2 bases at V and 2 bases at J, with 10 bases between the two ends. Variable domain in full (rest from reference TRBV19 and TRBJ1-3): DGGITQSPKYLFRKEGQNVTLSCEQNLNHDAMYWYRQDPGQGLRLIYYSQIVNDFQKGDIAEGYSVSREKKESFPLTVTSAQKNPTAFYLCASSIPSGPGNTIYFGEGSWLTVV.

This clone was detected once. V and J are TRBV4-3 and TRBJ1-4; 10 positions match TRBD1. From germline, CDR1 is LGHNA and CDR2 YSLEER. The V and J ends lost 3 bases and 4 bases, in that order; junction bases with no gene match: 8. This CDR3 spans 17 amino acids. The CDR3 DNA is TGCGCCAGCAGCCAGCAAGACAGGGGGCGCGTTAATGAAAAACTGTTTTTT. It is translated as CASSQQDRGRVNEKLFF.

The V call is TRBV10-1, the J call TRBJ2-5; D is unclear. The germline CDR1 and CDR2 sequences are WNHNN and SYGVQD (reference sequence). V lost 4 bases and J 4 bases, leaving 10 bases between the germline ends. The length of the CDR3 is 13 residues. The CDR3 region is CASSGVFAETQYF. For the CDR3, the DNA is TGCGCCAGCAGTGGGGTATTTGCAGAGACCCAGTACTTC.

The chain combines TRBV6-4 with TRBJ1-2; 8 bases fit TRBD1. There are 12 residues in the CDR3. V dropped 9 bases and J dropped 4; count of bases not matched to a gene: 4. CDR1 and CDR2 from the germline V gene are MRHNA and SNTAGT. CDR3 coding DNA: TGTGCCAGTTCTGACAGGGGCTATGGCTACACCTTC. Its protein product is CASSDRGYGYTF.

V and J are TRBV9 and TRBJ2-4; D gene unclear. V dropped 0 bases and J dropped 0 bases, with 7 bases sitting between them. Germline-derived CDR1 and CDR2 are SGDLS and YYNGEE. The CDR3 extends over 15 amino acids. The CDR3 DNA sequence: TGTGCCAGCAGCGTAGCTACGTCAGCCAAAAACATTCAGTACTTC. This translates into CASSVATSAKNIQYF.